A single T cell receptor (beta chain) is shown here with its context. What it recognizes is unknown. This sample was taken from a study of T cell responses to AZD1222 COVID-19 vaccine. V was cut by 2 bases and J by 2 bases, with 15 bases left in between. The CDR3 covers 17 residues. Per germline, CDR1 SGHTA and CDR2 FQGTGA. Clones were sequenced by immunoSEQ multiplex PCR, and TCRdb holds only the in-frame ones, with some missing. The sample has 110,000 or so clones, about 87% seen once. Broader study findings: After two AZD1222 doses, spike-specific TCR breadth and depth rose versus day 0.

This specimen consisted of peripheral blood, obtained 28 days after the second AZD1222 dose. The clonotype comes from an adult who received the AZD1222 COVID-19 vaccine. The chain uses TRBV7-3 and TRBJ2-2; a possible D gene is TRBD1 (6 bases). This chain's CDR3 is CASSLGISGANTGELFF. The CDR3 bases are TGTGCCAGCAGCTTAGGGATTTCAGGGGCCAACACCGGGGAGCTGTTTTTT.